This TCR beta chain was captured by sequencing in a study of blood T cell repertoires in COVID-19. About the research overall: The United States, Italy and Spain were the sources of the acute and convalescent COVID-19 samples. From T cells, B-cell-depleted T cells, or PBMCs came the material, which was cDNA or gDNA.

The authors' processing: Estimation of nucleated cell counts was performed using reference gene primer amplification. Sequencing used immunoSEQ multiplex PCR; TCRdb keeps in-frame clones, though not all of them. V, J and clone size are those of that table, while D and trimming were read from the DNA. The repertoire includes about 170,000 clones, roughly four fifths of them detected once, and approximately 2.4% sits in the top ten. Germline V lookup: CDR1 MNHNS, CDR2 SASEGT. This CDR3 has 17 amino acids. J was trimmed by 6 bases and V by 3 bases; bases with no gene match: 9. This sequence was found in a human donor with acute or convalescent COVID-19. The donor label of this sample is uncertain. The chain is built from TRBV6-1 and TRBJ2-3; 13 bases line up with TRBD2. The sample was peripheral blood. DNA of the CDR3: TGTGCCAGCAGTGATAGGACTAGCGGGGGACCCAGGGATACGCAGTATTTT. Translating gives CASSDRTSGGPRDTQYF.